The next 22 T cell receptor beta chains were all read from a single sample in a study of memory CD4+ T cells and cytomegalovirus serostatus. Single viable CD3+CD4+CD8-CD45RO+ cells were sorted as the memory CD4+ T cells. Here immunoSEQ multiplex PCR was the method, and the copy in TCRdb shows in-frame clones only, minus some. The sample has under 50,000 clones, 60% to 80% seen once; the top ten hold approximately 0.96%. The source material was memory CD4+ T cells from blood. These receptors were collected from an adult in good health and CMV-seronegative.

By share of the sample, this clone is medium-sized. CDR3 amino acids: CACPGTGRIGGYTF. CDR3 nucleotides: TGTGCCTGCCCAGGGACAGGGAGGATTGGGGGCTACACCTTC. The V gene is TRBV30, the J gene TRBJ1-2, with TRBD1 matching over 9 bases. V lost 6 bases and J lost 8; bases outside the gene matches: 13. The CDR3 extends over 14 amino acids. Germline loops: CDR1 GTSNPN, CDR2 SVGIG (reference sequence).

V gene TRBV7-9 combines with J gene TRBJ2-1, with D unclear. The CDR3 contains 13 residues. Trimming shortened V by 3 bases and J by 5 bases, and 8 bases separated the two germline ends. Germline V gene sequence: CDR1 SEHNR, CDR2 FQNEAQ (reference sequence). The CDR3 here is CASSFGLNNEQFF. DNA of the CDR3: TGTGCCAGCAGCTTCGGGCTAAACAATGAGCAGTTCTTC.

The genes are TRBV4-2 and TRBJ2-1; maybe TRBD2 (6 bases). This CDR3 is built from 15 residues. Trimming stripped 1 base from V and 3 bases from J, with 10 bases between. Germline V gene lookup returns CDR1 LGHNA and CDR2 YNFKEQ. CDR3 protein: CASSQGGEYYNEQFF. CDR3 coding DNA: TGTGCCAGCAGCCAAGGGGGGGAGTACTACAATGAGCAGTTCTTC.

This CDR3 is CASSFTGGRETQYF. DNA of the CDR3: TGCGCCAGCAGCTTCACAGGGGGTAGAGAGACCCAGTACTTC. The genes are TRBV5-1 and TRBJ2-5; 8 bases align to TRBD1. CDR3 size: 14 residues. V was pared by 2 bases and J by 4 bases, with 4 bases of the junction left unmatched. Germline V CDR1 and CDR2: SGHRS, YFSETQ. Using reference TRBV5-1 and TRBJ2-5 for the parts outside the CDR3, the full variable domain is KAGVTQTPRYLIKTRGQQVTLSCSPISGHRSVSWYQQTPGQGLQFLFEYFSETQRNKGNFPGRFSGRQFSNSRSEMNVSTLELGDSALYLCASSFTGGRETQYFGPGTRLLVL.

The rearrangement links TRBV10-3 to TRBJ1-1; D is ambiguous. Deletions cut 2 bases from V and 0 bases from J, with 4 bases between. Germline loops: CDR1 ENHRY, CDR2 SYGVKD. The CDR3 is 13 residues long. CDR3 loop: CAISESMNTEAFF. Here the CDR3 DNA reads TGTGCCATCAGTGAGAGTATGAACACTGAAGCTTTCTTT.

The chain combines TRBV5-6 with TRBJ1-6, with 7 bases matching TRBD1. With V trimmed by 3 bases and J by 8 bases, 2 bases remained unmatched. CDR3 length equals 13 residues. Germline V gene data show CDR1 as SGHDT and CDR2 as YYEEEE. The CDR3, as DNA: TGTGCCAGCAGCTCCACAGGGGATTCACCCCTCCACTTT. Amino acids: CASSSTGDSPLHF.

This chain connects TRBV9 to TRBJ2-7; 7 bases agree with TRBD2. The length of the CDR3 is 16 residues. CDR1 is SGDLS and CDR2 is YYNGEE in the germline V gene. Trimming took 0 bases from V and 6 from J; bases not matched to a gene: 12. The CDR3 nucleotides read TGTGCCAGCAGCGTAGTGGGGGGGACTCCCCGCGGCGAGCAGTACTTC. Protein product: CASSVVGGTPRGEQYF.

This clone is classed as medium-sized. This sequence joins TRBV19 and TRBJ1-2; D is undetermined. V was shortened by 5 bases and J by 5 bases, with 15 bases between the two germline ends. Germline CDR1 LNHDA, CDR2 SQIVND (reference sequence). The CDR3 is 14 amino acids. The CDR3 sequence: CASSSVVVLYGYTF. The CDR3, as DNA: TGTGCCAGTAGTTCTGTGGTGGTGTTATATGGCTACACCTTC.

The chain couples TRBV11-2 to TRBJ2-3, with D tentatively TRBD2 (6 bases). This CDR3 is built from 12 residues. Looked up from germline, CDR1 is SGHAT and CDR2 is FQNNGV. V gave up 5 bases and J gave up 8 bases, with 11 bases separating them. DNA of the CDR3: TGTGCCAGCAGCCGGGACTTTAGTACGCAGTATTTT. Residues: CASSRDFSTQYF.

V usage is TRBV28 and J usage is TRBJ1-2; D not resolved. Trimming removed 6 bases at V and 5 bases at J, with 10 bases between. CDR1 and CDR2 (germline): MDHEN, SYDVKM. The CDR3 consists of 12 residues. The DNA for the CDR3 is TGTGCCAGCAGACTGGCCCATTATGGCTACACCTTC. Protein product: CASRLAHYGYTF.

This clone was counted a few times. This rearrangement joins TRBV28 to TRBJ2-2, with D possibly being TRBD1 (6 bases). The CDR3 totals 16 residues. V was trimmed by 3 bases and J by 1 base, leaving 12 bases between them. Germline V gene sequence: CDR1 MDHEN, CDR2 SYDVKM. This CDR3 is CASSFPWTENTGELFF. As DNA, the CDR3 is TGTGCCAGCAGTTTCCCCTGGACAGAGAACACCGGGGAGCTGTTTTTT.

This clone was counted once. V gene TRBV6-6 combines with J gene TRBJ1-5, with D perhaps TRBD1 (5 bases). The V end lost 2 bases, the J end lost 1 base, and 9 bases lay between the germline ends. This CDR3 comprises 15 residues. Germline lookup yields CDR1 MNHNY and CDR2 SVGAGI (reference sequence). The CDR3 here is CASSYVGESNQPQHF. For the CDR3, the DNA is TGTGCCAGCAGTTACGTAGGGGAGAGCAATCAGCCCCAGCATTTT.

This clone was detected a few times. The chain couples TRBV30 to TRBJ1-4, with 7 bases that match TRBD1. Trimming cost V 3 bases and J 5 bases; bases outside gene matches: 9. This CDR3 has 15 residues. Germline lookup yields CDR1 GTSNPN and CDR2 SVGIG (reference sequence). DNA for the CDR3: TGTGCCTGGAGCTTATCCAGGGGGGGGAATGAAAAACTGTTTTTT. Translation: CAWSLSRGGNEKLFF.

This clone was seen only once. The rearrangement joins TRBV6-1 to TRBJ1-6, with 8 bases lining up with TRBD1. J lost 10 bases, V lost 3 bases, and 8 bases had no gene match. Germline assignment: CDR1 MNHNS and CDR2 SASEGT. The CDR3 contains 15 residues. The CDR3 spells CASSDRGRGYSPLHF. CDR3 sequence (DNA): TGTGCCAGCAGTGACAGGGGGCGAGGATACTCACCCCTCCACTTT.

V and J are TRBV12-5 and TRBJ1-3; the D gene is possibly TRBD1 (5 bases). V lost 5 bases and J lost 2, with 13 bases in between. This CDR3 has 15 amino acids. Germline loops: CDR1 LGHNT, CDR2 FRNRAP. The CDR3 DNA reads TGTGCTAGTGGTCGACCCCAGGGAACTGGAAACACCATATATTTT. It specifies CASGRPQGTGNTIYF.

This clone was detected only a few times. The chain carries TRBV19 and TRBJ2-1, with TRBD2 as a possible D gene (7 bases). The CDR3 is 13 residues long. The germline V gene encodes CDR1 LNHDA and CDR2 SQIVND (reference sequence). V lost 4 bases and J lost 14, with 18 bases in between. The CDR3 here is CASSTQQGREEFF. The CDR3 DNA reads as TGTGCCAGTAGTACCCAACAGGGCCGGGAGGAGTTCTTC.

V gene TRBV7-9 combines with J gene TRBJ1-1, with D maybe TRBD1 (5 bases). Per germline, CDR1 SEHNR and CDR2 FQNEAQ (reference sequence). CDR3 length: 14 amino acids. Trimming stripped 3 bases from V and 2 bases from J, with 10 bases between. In DNA form, the CDR3 reads TGTGCCAGCAGCTTTTCGGGGGATAACACTGAAGCTTTCTTT. Residues: CASSFSGDNTEAFF.

The chain uses TRBV7-2 and TRBJ2-3; tentatively, D is TRBD1 (5 bases). The V gene's germline CDR1 is SGHTA and CDR2 FQGNSA. V was cut by 4 bases and J by 5 bases, with 16 bases left in between. This CDR3 is 15 amino acids long. CDR3 residues: CASSSLQGRGDTQYF. The CDR3 coding sequence is TGTGCCAGCAGCTCTCTGCAGGGAAGGGGAGATACGCAGTATTTT.

This clone was detected a few times. This chain links TRBV30 with TRBJ1-1; no definite D call. V lost 3 bases to trimming and J lost 1 base, with 6 bases between them. Germline CDR1 GTSNPN, CDR2 SVGIG (reference sequence). The CDR3 spans 12 residues. CDR3 DNA: TGTGCCTGGAGCCGCCGGAACACTGAAGCTTTCTTT. It codes for CAWSRRNTEAFF.

The chain carries TRBV11-1 and TRBJ2-1; unclear D gene. This CDR3 has 11 amino acids. V dropped 1 base and J dropped 9 bases, with 4 bases sitting between them. The V gene's germline CDR1 is SGHAT and CDR2 FQDESV (reference sequence). CDR3 DNA sequence: TGTGCCAGCAGCTTAGTGACTGAGCAGTTCTTC. Encoded protein: CASSLVTEQFF.

The chain employs TRBV5-1 and TRBJ2-3; D may be TRBD2 (7 bases). This CDR3 has 16 amino acids. V was trimmed by 5 bases and J by 2 bases, leaving 18 bases between them. The germline gives CDR1 SGHRS, CDR2 YFSETQ. The CDR3 nucleotides are TGCGCCAGCAGTAAGGGTGGCGGGGGCTCCACAGATACGCAGTATTTT. Protein: CASSKGGGGSTDTQYF.

The rearrangement uses TRBV5-1 and TRBJ1-6, with 7 positions matching TRBD1. V lost 3 bases to trimming and J lost 0 bases; unmatched junction nucleotides: 9. The CDR3 runs 18 residues. Per the germline V gene, CDR1 is SGHRS and CDR2 is YFSETQ. In DNA form, the CDR3 reads TGCGCCAGCAGCTCGGACAGGCAATCTAGCTCCTATAATTCACCCCTCCACTTT. Translated, it gives CASSSDRQSSSYNSPLHF. Together with reference TRBV5-1 and TRBJ1-6, the CDR3 gives the full variable domain: KAGVTQTPRYLIKTRGQQVTLSCSPISGHRSVSWYQQTPGQGLQFLFEYFSETQRNKGNFPGRFSGRQFSNSRSEMNVSTLELGDSALYLCASSSDRQSSSYNSPLHFGNGTRLTVT.